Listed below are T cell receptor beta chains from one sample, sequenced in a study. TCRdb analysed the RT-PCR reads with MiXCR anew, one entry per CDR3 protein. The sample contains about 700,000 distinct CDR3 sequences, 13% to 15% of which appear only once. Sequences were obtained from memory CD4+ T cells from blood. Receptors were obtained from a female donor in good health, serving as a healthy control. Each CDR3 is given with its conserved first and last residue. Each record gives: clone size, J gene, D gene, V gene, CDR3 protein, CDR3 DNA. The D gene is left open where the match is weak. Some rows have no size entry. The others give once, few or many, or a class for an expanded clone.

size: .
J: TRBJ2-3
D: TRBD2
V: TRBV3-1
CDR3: CASSHRQSSGIGADTQYF
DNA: TGTGCCAGCAGCCACCGACAGAGTAGCGGGATAGGCGCAGATACGCAGTATTTT

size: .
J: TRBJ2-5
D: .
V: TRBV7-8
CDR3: CASSSSGVTETQYF
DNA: TGTGCCAGCAGCTCCTCGGGGGTCACGGAGACCCAGTACTTC

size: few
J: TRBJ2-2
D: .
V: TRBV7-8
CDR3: CASSLVGGPSTGELFF
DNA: TGTGCCAGCAGCTTAGTGGGGGGGCCGAGCACCGGGGAGCTGTTTTTT

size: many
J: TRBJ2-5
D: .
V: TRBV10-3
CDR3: CAISESDERLGTQYF
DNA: TGTGCCATCAGTGAGTCGGACGAACGGTTAGGGACCCAGTACTTC

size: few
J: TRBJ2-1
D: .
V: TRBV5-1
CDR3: CASSLDDTDAYNEQFF
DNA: TGCGCCAGCAGCTTGGACGACACTGATGCCTACAATGAGCAGTTCTTC

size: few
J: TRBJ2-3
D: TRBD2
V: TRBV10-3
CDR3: CAIGRGSSGSYTQYF
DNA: TGTGCCATCGGCCGGGGGTCCAGCGGGAGTTATACGCAGTATTTT

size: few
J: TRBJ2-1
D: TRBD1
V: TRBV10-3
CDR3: CAISEWEGGQGANEQFF
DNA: TGTGCCATCAGTGAGTGGGAAGGAGGACAGGGGGCCAATGAGCAGTTCTTC

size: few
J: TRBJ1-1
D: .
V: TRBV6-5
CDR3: CASRRGARNTEAFF
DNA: TGTGCCAGCCGTCGGGGGGCAAGGAACACTGAAGCTTTCTTT

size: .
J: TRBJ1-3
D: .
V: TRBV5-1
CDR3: CASSLGPGNTIYF
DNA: TGCGCCAGCAGCTTGGGGCCCGGAAACACCATATATTTT

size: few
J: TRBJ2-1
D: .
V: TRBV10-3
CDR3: CAIARSAGLYNEQFF
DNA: TGTGCCATCGCCCGGTCTGCGGGATTGTACAATGAGCAGTTCTTC

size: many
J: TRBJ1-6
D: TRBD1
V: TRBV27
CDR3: CASSLTGVGSPLHF
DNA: TGTGCCAGCAGCCTGACAGGGGTGGGTTCACCCCTCCACTTT

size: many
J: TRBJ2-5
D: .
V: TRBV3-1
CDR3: CASSQDAPRETQYF
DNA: TGTGCCAGCAGCCAAGATGCCCCTAGGGAGACCCAGTACTTC

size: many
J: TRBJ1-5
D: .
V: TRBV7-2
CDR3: CASSLGRGRQPQHF
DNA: TGTGCCAGCAGCTTAGGCAGGGGCAGGCAGCCCCAGCATTTT

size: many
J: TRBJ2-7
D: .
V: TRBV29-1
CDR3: CSVDEDGKYEQYF
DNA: TGCAGCGTTGATGAGGACGGAAAATACGAGCAGTACTTC

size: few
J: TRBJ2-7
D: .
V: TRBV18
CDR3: CASSLTHTNLDEQYF
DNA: TGTGCCAGCTCACTGACTCACACCAATCTTGACGAGCAGTACTTC

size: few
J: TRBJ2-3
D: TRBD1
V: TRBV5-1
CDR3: CASSWGQGTTDTQYF
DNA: TGCGCCAGCAGCTGGGGACAGGGGACAACGGATACGCAGTATTTT

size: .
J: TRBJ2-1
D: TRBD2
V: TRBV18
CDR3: CASSPKGATSGPYNEQFF
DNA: TGTGCCAGCTCACCCAAAGGCGCTACTAGCGGGCCGTACAATGAGCAGTTCTTC

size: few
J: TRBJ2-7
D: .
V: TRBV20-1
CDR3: CSAERTYEQYF
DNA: TGCAGTGCTGAGCGTACCTACGAGCAGTACTTC

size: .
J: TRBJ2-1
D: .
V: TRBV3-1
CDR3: CASSQRSNEQFF
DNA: TGTGCCAGCAGCCAGAGAAGCAATGAGCAGTTCTTC

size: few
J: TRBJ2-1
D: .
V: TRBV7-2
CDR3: CASSRTWEQFF
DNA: TGTGCCAGCAGCCGCACGTGGGAGCAGTTCTTC

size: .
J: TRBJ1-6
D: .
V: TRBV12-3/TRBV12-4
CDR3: CASIDTPQAPLHF
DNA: TGTGCCAGCATCGACACCCCCCAAGCACCCCTCCACTTT

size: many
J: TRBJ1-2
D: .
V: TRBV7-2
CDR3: CASSPQATGPYGYTF
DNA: TGTGCCAGCAGCCCTCAAGCGACTGGGCCCTATGGCTACACCTTC

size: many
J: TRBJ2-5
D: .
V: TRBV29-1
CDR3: CSVGTPGSVETQYF
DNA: TGCAGCGTTGGAACACCCGGGAGCGTTGAGACCCAGTACTTC

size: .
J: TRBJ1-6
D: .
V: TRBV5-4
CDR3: CASSLEGTAYNSPLHF
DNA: TGTGCCAGCAGCTTGGAGGGAACAGCCTATAATTCACCCCTCCACTTT

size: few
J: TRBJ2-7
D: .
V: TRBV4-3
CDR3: CASSRHRGDGLVGEVGEQYF
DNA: TGCGCCAGCAGCCGACACAGGGGTGATGGACTAGTGGGGGAGGTGGGCGAGCAGTACTTC

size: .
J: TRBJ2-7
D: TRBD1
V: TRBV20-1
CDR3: CSAGGQSYEQYF
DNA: TGCAGTGCTGGGGGACAGTCCTACGAGCAGTACTTC

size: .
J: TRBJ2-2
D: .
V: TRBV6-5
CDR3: CASRDRQLNTRELFF
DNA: TGTGCCAGCAGAGACCGACAGTTGAACACCAGGGAGCTGTTTTTT

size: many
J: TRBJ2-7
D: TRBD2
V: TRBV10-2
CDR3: CASNKGLAGEQYF
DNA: TGCGCCAGCAACAAAGGACTAGCCGGCGAGCAGTACTTC

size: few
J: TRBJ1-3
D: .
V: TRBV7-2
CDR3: CASSLWAAGNTIYF
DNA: TGTGCCAGCAGCTTATGGGCAGCTGGAAACACCATATATTTT

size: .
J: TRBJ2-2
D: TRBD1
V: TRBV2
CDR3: CASSERRDRALRELFF
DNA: TGTGCCAGCAGTGAAAGGCGGGACAGGGCTCTAAGGGAGCTGTTTTTT